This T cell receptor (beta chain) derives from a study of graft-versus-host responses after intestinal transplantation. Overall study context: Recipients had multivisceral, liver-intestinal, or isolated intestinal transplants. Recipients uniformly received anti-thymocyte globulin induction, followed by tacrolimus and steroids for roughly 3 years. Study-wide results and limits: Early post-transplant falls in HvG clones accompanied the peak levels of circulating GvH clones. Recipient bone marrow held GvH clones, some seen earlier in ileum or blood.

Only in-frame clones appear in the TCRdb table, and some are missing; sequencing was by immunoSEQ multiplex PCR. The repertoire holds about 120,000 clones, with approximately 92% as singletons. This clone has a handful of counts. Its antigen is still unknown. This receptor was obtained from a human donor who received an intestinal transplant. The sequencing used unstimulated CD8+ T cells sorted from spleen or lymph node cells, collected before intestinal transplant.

CDR3 sequence: CASSQTFNNEQFF. The CDR3 DNA reads as TGCGCCAGCAGCCAGACTTTCAACAATGAGCAGTTCTTC. The V and J genes are TRBV4-1 and TRBJ2-1; D call uncertain. The CDR3 runs 13 residues. V was cut by 3 bases and J by 5 bases, with 8 bases left in between. Germline CDR1 is MGHRA and CDR2 is YSYEKL.